A single sample gave rise to the 31 T cell receptor beta chains below, sequenced in a study of T cell repertoires in cytomegalovirus infection. Each CDR3 protein gets one entry after TCRdb re-called the reads with MiXCR. The table lists about 920,000 distinct CDR3 sequences, around 32% of them singletons. For these TCRs, the target antigens are not known. Here the sequenced sample was cultured CD8+ T cells from PBMCs, taken from culture after CMV antigen stimulation. Receptors were obtained from a human donor in good health (CMV status not recorded). Some clones in this sample may be carry-over from other donors' samples.

A few counts support this clonotype. V usage is TRBV6-6 and J usage is TRBJ2-1; weak D call: TRBD2 (5 bases). Trimming took off 7 bases at V and 10 bases at J, with 14 bases between the two ends. CDR3 length: 12 amino acids. CDR1 is MNHNY, CDR2 SVGAGI, per germline (reference sequence). The chain's CDR3 is CASTSLLAEQFF. The CDR3 DNA sequence: TGTGCCAGCACTTCCCTTCTAGCAGAGCAGTTCTTC.

V and J are TRBV27 and TRBJ1-3, with D perhaps matching TRBD1 (5 bases). The CDR3 is 15 residues long. Looked up from germline, CDR1 is MNHEY and CDR2 is SMNVEV (reference sequence). The ends were cut back, 7 bases at V and 3 bases at J, with 16 bases in the middle. The CDR3 DNA reads as TGTGCCAGCACCCCTATTGGGGGTTTTGGAAACACCATATATTTT. Amino acids: CASTPIGGFGNTIYF.

Many counts were recorded for this clonotype. V and J are TRBV7-2 and TRBJ2-5; no firm D call. CDR1 and CDR2 (germline): SGHTA, FQGNSA. Trimming removed 7 bases from V and 5 bases from J, with 11 bases in between. The CDR3 is 12 residues long. CDR3 in amino acids: CASTQYGETQYF. CDR3 bases: TGTGCCAGCACCCAATACGGGGAGACCCAGTACTTC.

This clonotype was counted a few times. The chain is built from TRBV27 and TRBJ1-1; 9 positions match TRBD1. Germline V CDR1 and CDR2: MNHEY, SMNVEV (reference sequence). Trimming cost V 6 bases and J 5 bases; bases outside gene matches: 4. The CDR3 runs to 13 residues. CDR3 DNA sequence: TGTGCCAGCAGGACAGGGGGAAGGACTGAAGCTTTCTTT. Residues: CASRTGGRTEAFF.

V gene TRBV12-3 or TRBV12-4 combines with J gene TRBJ1-2, with unresolved D. Trimming cost V 8 bases and J 4 bases, with 14 bases left between them. This CDR3 contains 13 residues. The CDR3 spells CASGPSTFYGYTF. CDR3 DNA sequence: TGTGCCAGCGGGCCGTCAACATTCTATGGCTACACCTTC.

On this clonotype: The junction departs from the called germline gene at one end, perhaps through a read error. The rearrangement links TRBV10-3 to TRBJ1-1; D not certain. CDR3 length: 11 amino acids. Germline V gene sequence: CDR1 ENHRY, CDR2 SYGVKD. DNA for the CDR3: TGTGCCACCAGTAGCAGAACTGAAGCTTTCTTT. Its translation: CATSSRTEAFF.

The chain joins TRBV2 to TRBJ2-1; 7 nucleotides match TRBD1. Per the germline V gene, CDR1 is SNHLY and CDR2 is FYNNEI. The CDR3 extends over 14 amino acids. With V trimmed by 8 bases and J by 1 base, 5 bases remained unmatched. CDR3 sequence: CASSDRLSYNEQFF. The CDR3 coding sequence is TGTGCCAGCTCGGACAGGTTATCCTACAATGAGCAGTTCTTC. Using reference TRBV2 and TRBJ2-1 for the parts outside the CDR3, the full variable domain is EPEVTQTPSHQVTQMGQEVILRCVPISNHLYFYWYRQILGQKVEFLVSFYNNEISEKSEIFDDQFSVERPDGSNFTLKIRSTKLEDSAMYFCASSDRLSYNEQFFGPGTRLTVL.

V is TRBV6-1 and J is TRBJ2-5; 11 positions agree with TRBD2. The CDR3 covers 16 residues. Trimming took 3 bases from V and 0 from J; bases not matched to a gene: 3. Looked up from germline, CDR1 is MNHNS and CDR2 is SASEGT. The CDR3 sequence: CASSDRLAGNQETQYF. CDR3 nucleotide sequence: TGTGCCAGCAGTGACAGACTAGCGGGGAACCAAGAGACCCAGTACTTC.

A few counts support this clonotype. The genes are TRBV28 and TRBJ1-2, with TRBD1 identical over 8 bases. The germline V gene has CDR1 MDHEN and CDR2 SYDVKM. The CDR3 runs to 15 residues. Losses at the gene ends were 4 bases for V and 6 bases for J; bases not matched to a gene: 10. In nucleotides, the CDR3 is TGTGCCAGCAGTTCACCGAGGACAGGGCGTCATGGCTACACCTTC. This encodes CASSSPRTGRHGYTF.

V gene TRBV19 combines with J gene TRBJ1-4, with D perhaps TRBD1 (5 bases). CDR3 length: 13 residues. With 10 bases removed from V and 2 bases from J, the gap between germline ends came to 11 bases. CDR1 and CDR2 from the germline V gene are LNHDA and SQIVND (reference sequence). The DNA for the CDR3 is TGTGCCACCCGGGACGTCACTAATGAAAAACTGTTTTTT. It specifies CATRDVTNEKLFF. The whole variable domain, filled in from reference TRBV19 and TRBJ1-4, reads DGGITQSPKYLFRKEGQNVTLSCEQNLNHDAMYWYRQDPGQGLRLIYYSQIVNDFQKGDIAEGYSVSREKKESFPLTVTSAQKNPTAFYLCATRDVTNEKLFFGSGTQLSVL.

In its sample, this clonotype was seen a few times. The chain recombines TRBV6-5 with TRBJ2-1; TRBD2 aligns across 9 bases. The CDR3 length is 15 residues. After removal of 2 bases from V and 8 bases from J, the junction contained 7 bases not matched to a gene. The germline CDR1 and CDR2 sequences are MNHEY and SVGAGI. Written as DNA, the CDR3 is TGTGCCAGCAGTTACGGGGCGGGGGGGAGCTATGAGCAGTTCTTC. Translated: CASSYGAGGSYEQFF.

CDR3 nucleotide sequence: TGTGCCAGCAGCTTGGGTACAGGGTTGACCCAGTACTTC. Residues: CASSLGTGLTQYF. This chain joins TRBV5-8 and TRBJ2-5; weak D call: TRBD1 (6 bases). The CDR3 runs to 13 residues. The germline V and J ends were trimmed by 0 bases and 7 bases, with 10 bases remaining between them. Looked up from germline, CDR1 is SGHTS and CDR2 is YDEGEE.

This clonotype was counted between two and nine times. The CDR3, as DNA: TGTGCCAGCAGCTTGGGCCGGGACAGGGAATATGGCTACACCTTC. This encodes CASSLGRDREYGYTF. This chain links TRBV5-4 with TRBJ1-2, with TRBD1 matching over 9 bases. Germline V gene sequence: CDR1 SGHNT, CDR2 YYREEE (reference sequence). J lost 5 bases, V lost 0 bases, and 5 bases had no gene match. The CDR3 totals 15 residues.

The chain combines TRBV19 with TRBJ2-5; no clear D gene. From germline, CDR1 is LNHDA and CDR2 SQIVND (reference sequence). With 3 bases removed from V and 2 bases from J, the gap between germline ends came to 7 bases. CDR3 length: 13 residues. The CDR3: CASSIVGQETQYF. CDR3 in DNA: TGTGCCAGTAGTATCGTAGGGCAAGAGACCCAGTACTTC.

This clonotype was seen a single time. The chain links TRBV28 to TRBJ1-4, with 9 bases matching TRBD1. CDR3 length: 16 amino acids. Losses at the gene ends were 7 bases for V and 4 bases for J; bases not matched to a gene: 10. Germline CDR1 MDHEN, CDR2 SYDVKM. CDR3 sequence reads: CASNPRTGVNNEKLFF. In nucleotides, the CDR3 is TGTGCCAGCAATCCGAGGACAGGGGTCAATAATGAAAAACTGTTTTTT.

Worth noting for this clonotype: A clone one base away is much larger, so this may be a read error. The V call is TRBV7-6, the J call TRBJ1-1; D is ambiguous. Deletions cut 10 bases from V and 3 bases from J, with 9 bases between. This CDR3 is 11 amino acids long. Germline assignment: CDR1 SGHVS and CDR2 FNYEAQ. CDR3 sequence reads: CATWRDTEAFF. The CDR3 DNA sequence: TGTGCCACCTGGAGGGACACTGAAGCTTTCTTT.

V usage is TRBV20-1 and J usage is TRBJ2-3; possibly TRBD1 for D (6 bases). CDR1 is DFQATT, CDR2 SNEGSKA, per germline (reference sequence). V was clipped by 6 bases and J by 6 bases, with 16 bases between them. The CDR3 length is 13 residues. The CDR3 nucleotides are TGCAGTGCAGTAAAAAGGGGGTCGGATACGCAGTATTTT. This encodes CSAVKRGSDTQYF.

This clonotype was found a few times. V is TRBV6-2 or TRBV6-3 and J is TRBJ2-7; no definite D call. Germline values: CDR1 MNHEY, CDR2 SVGEGT. V was clipped by 0 bases and J by 4 bases, with 16 bases between them. The CDR3 extends over 16 amino acids. CDR3 sequence: CASSYSGHRVLYEQYV. In nucleotides, the CDR3 is TGTGCCAGCAGTTACTCTGGGCATCGAGTCCTTTACGAGCAGTACGTC.

Worth noting for this clonotype: Its ends do not fully match the called genes, so a read error is possible. The chain employs TRBV7-6 and TRBJ1-1; D is ambiguous. The germline gives CDR1 SGHVS, CDR2 FNYEAQ. CDR3 length equals 11 residues. CDR3 DNA sequence: TGTGTCAGCAGCTTCGGAGGTGAAGCTTTCTTT. It codes for CVSSFGGEAFF.

This clonotype was counted only a few times. The J gene is TRBJ2-1, the V gene TRBV6-6, with TRBD1 as a possible D gene (5 bases). In germline, CDR1 is MNHNY, CDR2 SVGAGI (reference sequence). The ends were cut back, 0 bases at V and 4 bases at J, with 7 bases in the middle. The CDR3 is 14 amino acids. This CDR3 is CASSYSGQYNEQFF. The CDR3 coding sequence is TGTGCCAGCAGTTACTCGGGGCAGTACAATGAGCAGTTCTTC.

The genes are TRBV7-3 and TRBJ1-1, with 9 bases lining up with TRBD1. After removal of 5 bases from V and 11 bases from J, the junction contained 9 bases not matched to a gene. The germline gives CDR1 SGHTA, CDR2 FQGTGA. CDR3 length equals 13 residues. The CDR3 reads CASSPDRGQQAFF. CDR3 coding DNA: TGTGCCAGCAGCCCGGACAGGGGCCAGCAGGCTTTCTTT.

The chain employs TRBV5-6 and TRBJ1-1, with a weak D call TRBD1 (5 bases). This CDR3 comprises 12 residues. The V gene lost 7 bases and the J gene lost 8 bases, with 15 bases spanning the gap. The germline gives CDR1 SGHDT, CDR2 YYEEEE. As DNA, the CDR3 is TGTGCCAGCGGCCGACAGACTCTGGAAGCTTTCTTT. Its translation is CASGRQTLEAFF.

This clonotype came up a few times. The CDR3 DNA reads as TGTGCCAGCAGTTCGCTCTTGGTAAGGGAGCAGTTCTTC. Translated, it gives CASSSLLVREQFF. The J gene is TRBJ2-1, the V gene TRBV28; D is undetermined. The CDR3 totals 13 residues. V lost 4 bases and J lost 10, with 14 bases in between. Per the germline V gene, CDR1 is MDHEN and CDR2 is SYDVKM.

The genes are TRBV4-1 and TRBJ2-1; 8 bases are a match to TRBD2. The germline gives CDR1 MGHRA, CDR2 YSYEKL. The CDR3 loop spans 12 amino acids. Unmatched junction bases numbered 3, after V lost 9 bases and J lost 5 bases. CDR3 sequence (DNA): TGCGCCAGTCAGCGGGGGAACAATGAGCAGTTCTTC. This codes for CASQRGNNEQFF.

The chain carries TRBV6-1 and TRBJ2-1; 12 nucleotides agree with TRBD2. V dropped 0 bases and J dropped 7; count of bases not matched to a gene: 7. The V gene's germline CDR1 is MNHNS and CDR2 SASEGT. The CDR3 is made up of 17 amino acids. Here the CDR3 reads CASSEAGLAGGLNEQFF. In nucleotides, the CDR3 is TGTGCCAGCAGTGAAGCAGGGCTAGCGGGGGGGTTGAATGAGCAGTTCTTC.

This clonotype was counted a few times. The chain has TRBV5-6 and TRBJ1-2, with no clear D. Germline CDR1 SGHDT, CDR2 YYEEEE. The CDR3 length is 16 residues. V was pared by 0 bases and J by 0 bases, with 12 bases between. The CDR3 DNA reads as TGTGCCAGCAGCTTGGCCCCCGACACGACTAACTATGGCTACACCTTC. This codes for CASSLAPDTTNYGYTF.

The chain is built from TRBV5-1 and TRBJ2-7; D might be TRBD1 (5 bases). Germline CDR1 and CDR2: SGHRS and YFSETQ. The CDR3 consists of 17 residues. Trimming pared 4 bases from V and 6 bases from J, leaving 26 bases between. CDR3 in amino acids: CASSTHTAALLRGEQYF. The CDR3 DNA reads TGCGCCAGCAGCACCCACACGGCGGCCCTCCTAAGGGGCGAGCAGTACTTC.

The chain employs TRBV7-4 and TRBJ1-4, with 12 nucleotides matching TRBD1. Germline V gene sequence: CDR1 SGHVT, CDR2 SQSDAQ. This CDR3 comprises 16 residues. V lost 4 bases to trimming and J lost 6 bases; unmatched junction nucleotides: 6. The CDR3 loop reads CASSYRDRGRYEKLFF. DNA for the CDR3: TGTGCCAGCAGCTACCGGGACAGGGGGCGGTATGAAAAACTGTTTTTT. The full variable domain, rest sourced from reference TRBV7-4 and TRBJ1-4, is GAGVSQSPRYKVAKRGRDVALRCDSISGHVTLYWYRQTLGQGSEVLTYSQSDAQRDKSGRPSGRFSAERPERSVSTLKIQRTEQGDSAVYLCASSYRDRGRYEKLFFGSGTQLSVL.

This clonotype has a count of ten or more. The rearrangement uses TRBV10-3 and TRBJ2-1, with a weak D call TRBD2 (6 bases). CDR1 is ENHRY and CDR2 is SYGVKD in the germline V gene. CDR3 length equals 15 residues. Trimming stripped 4 bases from V and 0 bases from J, with 10 bases between. This CDR3 reads CAISGGVDSYNEQFF. The DNA of the CDR3 is TGTGCCATCAGTGGGGGGGTGGACTCCTACAATGAGCAGTTCTTC.

The V call is TRBV6-6, the J call TRBJ2-6; 7 bases are a match to TRBD2. The CDR3 runs to 18 residues. Germline V gene data show CDR1 as MNHNY and CDR2 as SVGAGI (reference sequence). Trimming removed 6 bases from V and 0 bases from J; junction bases left unmatched: 11. The CDR3 reads CASRLPPAGDSGANVLTF. CDR3 DNA: TGTGCCAGCAGGTTACCTCCTGCGGGGGACTCTGGGGCCAACGTCCTGACTTTC.

The V gene is TRBV28, the J gene TRBJ2-3, with D perhaps being TRBD1 or TRBD2 (5 bases each). The V end was cut by 4 bases, the J end by 4 bases, with 18 bases between. The germline CDR1 and CDR2 sequences are MDHEN and SYDVKM. CDR3 length: 16 amino acids. CDR3 in DNA: TGTGCCAGCAGTTCGTCCGGGACCCTAATCCCAGATACGCAGTATTTT. Protein product: CASSSSGTLIPDTQYF. The whole variable domain, filled in from reference TRBV28 and TRBJ2-3, reads DVKVTQSSRYLVKRTGEKVFLECVQDMDHENMFWYRQDPGLGLRLIYFSYDVKMKEKGDIPEGYSVSREKKERFSLILESASTNQTSMYLCASSSSGTLIPDTQYFGPGTRLTVL.